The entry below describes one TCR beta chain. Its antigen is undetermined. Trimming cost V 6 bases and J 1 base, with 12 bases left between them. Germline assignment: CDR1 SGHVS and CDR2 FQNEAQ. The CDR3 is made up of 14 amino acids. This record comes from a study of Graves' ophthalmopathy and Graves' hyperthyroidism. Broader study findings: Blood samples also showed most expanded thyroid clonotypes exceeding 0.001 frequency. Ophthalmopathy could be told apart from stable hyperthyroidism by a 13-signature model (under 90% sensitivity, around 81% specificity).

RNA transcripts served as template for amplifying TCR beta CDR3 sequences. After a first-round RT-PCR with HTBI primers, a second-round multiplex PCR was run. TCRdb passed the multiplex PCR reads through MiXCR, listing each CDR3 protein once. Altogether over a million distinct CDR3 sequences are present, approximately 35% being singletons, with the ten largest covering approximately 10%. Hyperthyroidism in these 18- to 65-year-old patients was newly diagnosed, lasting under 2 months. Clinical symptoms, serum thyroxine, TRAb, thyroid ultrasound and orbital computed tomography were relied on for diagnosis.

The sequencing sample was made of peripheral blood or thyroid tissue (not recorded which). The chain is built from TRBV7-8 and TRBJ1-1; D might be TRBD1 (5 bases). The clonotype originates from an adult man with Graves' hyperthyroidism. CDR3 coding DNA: TGTGCCAGCAGGTCTGGGACTGAGAACACTGAAGCTTTCTTT. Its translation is CASRSGTENTEAFF.